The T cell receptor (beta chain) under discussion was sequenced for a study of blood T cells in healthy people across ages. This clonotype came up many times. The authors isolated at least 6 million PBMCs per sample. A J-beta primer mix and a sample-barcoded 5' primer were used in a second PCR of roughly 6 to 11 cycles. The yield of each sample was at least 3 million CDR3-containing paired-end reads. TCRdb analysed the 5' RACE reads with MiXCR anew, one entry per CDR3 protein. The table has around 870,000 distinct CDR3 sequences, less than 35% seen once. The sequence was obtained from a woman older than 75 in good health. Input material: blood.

This chain's CDR3 is CASSDDRGLSYEQYF. CDR3 nucleotide sequence: TGTGCCAGCAGCGACGACAGGGGCTTATCCTACGAGCAGTACTTC. The rearrangement links TRBV6-2 or TRBV6-3 to TRBJ2-7, with TRBD1 matching 8 bases. CDR3 size: 15 residues. Germline V gene lookup returns CDR1 MNHEY and CDR2 SVGEGT. The junction had 8 bases not matched to a gene; V was cut back by 6 bases and J by 1 base.